This passage covers 17 T cell receptor beta chains from one sample sequenced in a study of blood T cell repertoires in COVID-19. Produced via immunoSEQ multiplex PCR; TCRdb's table is partial and in-frame only. The table shows 110,000 or so clones, with about 85% occurring only once. The sample consisted of peripheral blood. These receptors all come from a woman in her sixties or seventies with COVID-19, enrolled during active disease.

V and J are TRBV18 and TRBJ1-5, with TRBD1 as a possible D gene (6 bases). Germline V gene lookup returns CDR1 KGHSH and CDR2 LQKENI. Trimming cost V 4 bases and J 2 bases, with 18 bases left between them. The CDR3 length is 17 residues. The CDR3 nucleotides read TGTGCCAGCTCACGGCAGGGGCAGTTTTATGGCAATCAGCCCCAGCATTTT. The encoded protein is CASSRQGQFYGNQPQHF.

The chain recombines TRBV13 with TRBJ2-7; TRBD2 aligns across 10 bases. Unmatched junction bases numbered 11, after V lost 2 bases and J lost 4 bases. The CDR3 contains 17 residues. The germline V gene has CDR1 PRHDT and CDR2 FYEKMQ (reference sequence). The CDR3 loop reads CASSLITAGGQLYEQYF. CDR3 in DNA: TGTGCCAGCAGCTTAATTACAGCGGGGGGGCAGTTGTACGAGCAGTACTTC.

The V and J genes are TRBV7-8 and TRBJ2-7, with 8 bases that match TRBD2. After removal of 1 base from V and 1 base from J, the junction contained 6 bases not matched to a gene. CDR3 length: 16 amino acids. Germline-derived CDR1 and CDR2 are SGHVS and FQNEAQ. CDR3 DNA sequence: TGTGCCAGCAGCTTAGAGGGCGGGGGGTTTTCCTACGAGCAGTACTTC. Protein sequence: CASSLEGGGFSYEQYF.

V usage is TRBV6-5 and J usage is TRBJ2-5; D not resolved. This CDR3 has 11 residues. Germline CDR1 is MNHEY and CDR2 is SVGAGI. The V and J ends lost 7 bases and 10 bases respectively, with 13 bases between them. The CDR3 is CASTFGSFQYF. For the CDR3, the DNA is TGTGCCAGCACGTTCGGGTCGTTCCAGTACTTC.

The chain links TRBV19 to TRBJ2-1, with 7 bases identical to TRBD1. Germline V gives CDR1 LNHDA, CDR2 SQIVND (reference sequence). V was pared by 7 bases and J by 3 bases, with 9 bases of the junction left unmatched. The CDR3 extends over 15 amino acids. CDR3 DNA sequence: TGTGCCAGTACCCCCCCCGGGACAGTCTACAATGAGCAGTTCTTC. This encodes CASTPPGTVYNEQFF.

V gene TRBV5-4 combines with J gene TRBJ2-7; 7 bases fit TRBD2. There are 14 residues in the CDR3. V gave up 4 bases and J gave up 2 bases; unmatched junction bases: 6. Germline CDR1 is SGHNT and CDR2 is YYREEE (reference sequence). CDR3 DNA: TGTGCCAGCAGCCCGGGACTAATGACCTACGAGCAGTACTTC. Translating it yields CASSPGLMTYEQYF. The variable domain in full, completed from reference TRBV5-4 and TRBJ2-7, reads ETGVTQSPTHLIKTRGQQVTLRCSSQSGHNTVSWYQQALGQGPQFIFQYYREEENGRGNFPPRFSGLQFPNYSSELNVNALELDDSALYLCASSPGLMTYEQYFGPGTRLTVT.

This clone showed up just once. The V and J genes are TRBV3-1 (or the pseudogene TRBV3-2) and TRBJ1-1, with TRBD1 identical over 9 bases. The V and J ends lost 2 bases and 5 bases, in that order; junction bases with no gene match: 3. The CDR3 is 14 amino acids. From germline, CDR1 is LGHDT and CDR2 YNNKEL (reference sequence). The chain's CDR3 is CASSQTGGYTEAFF. The CDR3 DNA is TGTGCCAGCAGCCAAACAGGGGGCTATACTGAAGCTTTCTTT.

In DNA form, the CDR3 reads TGTGCCAGCAGTTACTTAAGACAGTTGTACTCCTACGAGCAGTACTTC. It translates to CASSYLRQLYSYEQYF. This chain joins TRBV6-7 and TRBJ2-7; maybe TRBD1 (5 bases). TRBV6-7 is annotated as an ORF whose role is uncertain. Trimming pared 1 base from V and 0 bases from J, leaving 13 bases between. CDR3 size: 16 residues.

This rearrangement joins TRBV19 to TRBJ2-3, with 7 bases that match TRBD1. Germline V gene sequence: CDR1 LNHDA, CDR2 SQIVND (reference sequence). The CDR3 spans 15 residues. V lost 6 bases and J lost 4; bases outside the gene matches: 10. CDR3 amino acids: CASSVSQGWSDTQYF. The CDR3 coding sequence is TGTGCCAGTAGCGTCTCACAGGGGTGGTCAGATACGCAGTATTTT.

The chain uses TRBV21-1 and TRBJ1-6; the DNA was not compared with TRBD1, the D call given in the table. TRBV21-1 is designated a pseudogene. There are 13 residues in the CDR3. The CDR3 here is CARHRALNSPLHF. CDR3 bases: TGTGCCAGACACAGGGCGTTGAATTCACCCCTCCACTTT.

The J gene is TRBJ1-2, the V gene TRBV29-1, with D maybe TRBD1 (6 bases). Germline CDR1 reads SQVTM; CDR2 reads ANQGSEA. This CDR3 comprises 15 residues. Deletions cut 3 bases from V and 6 bases from J, with 20 bases between. CDR3 coding DNA: TGCAGCGTTGACGCCCGAAGGGGGGGATTCAATGGCTACACCTTC. Its translation is CSVDARRGGFNGYTF.

The rearrangement links TRBV7-2 to TRBJ2-5; TRBD2 aligns across 14 bases. Germline V CDR1 and CDR2: SGHTA, FQGNSA. CDR3 length: 17 amino acids. J gave up 2 bases and V 4 bases, and 6 bases lay outside the gene matches. The CDR3 DNA follows: TGTGCCAGCAGCTCGGGACTAGCGGGGGCCCGTCAAGAGACCCAGTACTTC. Amino acid sequence: CASSSGLAGARQETQYF.

V is TRBV24-1 and J is TRBJ1-1; possible D gene TRBD1, 5 bases. Per the germline V gene, CDR1 is KGHDR and CDR2 is SFDVKD. The CDR3 totals 13 residues. V dropped 7 bases and J dropped 5 bases, with 13 bases sitting between them. The CDR3 loop is CATRLGGVTEAFF. CDR3 DNA: TGTGCCACCAGACTCGGAGGGGTGACTGAAGCTTTCTTT.

This clone came up once. V usage is TRBV7-3 and J usage is TRBJ2-2; 13 bases are shared with TRBD2. From germline, CDR1 is SGHTA and CDR2 FQGTGA. The CDR3 has 17 residues. The trim removed 4 bases at V and 1 base at J, leaving 3 bases unmatched. The CDR3 loop is CASSSGLAGVNTGELFF. DNA of the CDR3: TGTGCCAGCAGCTCCGGACTAGCGGGGGTGAACACCGGGGAGCTGTTTTTT.

This rearrangement joins TRBV6-5 to TRBJ2-7, with a possible D match to TRBD2 (5 bases). V gave up 1 base and J gave up 2 bases, with 9 bases separating them. CDR3 length: 14 residues. Germline V gene sequence: CDR1 MNHEY, CDR2 SVGAGI. The CDR3 nucleotides read TGTGCCAGCAGTTACTTGGGGAGCCCCTACGAGCAGTACTTC. This codes for CASSYLGSPYEQYF.

The chain uses TRBV3-1 (or the pseudogene TRBV3-2) and TRBJ2-3, with D possibly matching TRBD2 (6 bases). Trimming took 6 bases from V and 1 from J, leaving 17 bases between them. Germline V gene sequence: CDR1 LGHDT, CDR2 YNNKEL (reference sequence). The CDR3 is made up of 16 amino acids. The CDR3 spells CASRNGGPGGTDTQYF. For the CDR3, the DNA is TGTGCCAGCAGAAACGGGGGACCGGGGGGCACAGATACGCAGTATTTT.

The chain combines TRBV5-4 with TRBJ1-2; weak D call: TRBD1 (5 bases). Deletions cut 4 bases from V and 4 bases from J, with 11 bases between. The V gene's germline CDR1 is SGHNT and CDR2 YYREEE (reference sequence). The CDR3 runs 13 residues. CDR3 sequence reads: CASSRTSTYGYTF. CDR3 DNA sequence: TGTGCCAGCAGCCGGACAAGTACCTATGGCTACACCTTC.